Listed below are T cell receptor beta chains from one sample, sequenced in a study of cytomegalovirus exposure and HLA in healthy donors. Using immunoSEQ multiplex PCR, the repertoire was profiled, and TCRdb retains in-frame clones only, with some absent. Of about 120,000 clones listed, about 96% are singletons. The specimen was PBMCs. The receptors derive from a man aged 18 to 35 in good health and CMV-seronegative. The CDR3 runs from the conserved cysteine through the conserved F or W. A D gene is named only where the DNA matches it firmly. Only some rows state a clone size, as once, few, many or a class for expanded clones.

TGTGCCAGCAGCGCAAGACTAGCGGACTACGAGCAGTACTTC	CASSARLADYEQYF	.	TRBD2	TRBV11-2	TRBJ2-7
TGCGCCAGCAGCCAAAGAGTTTACAATGAGCAGTTCTTC	CASSQRVYNEQFF	.	.	TRBV4-3	TRBJ2-1
TGTGCCAGCAGTCGCGACGGCGGCGCTGAAGCTTTCTTT	CASSRDGGAEAFF	.	.	TRBV27	TRBJ1-1
TGCGCCAGCAGCCAAGTGAGGTTGGGGCATCTGAACACCGGGGAGCTGTTTTTT	CASSQVRLGHLNTGELFF	once	.	TRBV4-3	TRBJ2-2
TGTGCCAGCAGTGACACCACCGGGACTAGAGGGGACGAGCAGTACTTC	CASSDTTGTRGDEQYF	.	TRBD2	TRBV6-4	TRBJ2-7
TGTGCCAGCAGCTTCAGGGTTCTCGGAGCGGGCCAAGAGACCCAGTACTTC	CASSFRVLGAGQETQYF	.	.	TRBV5-8	TRBJ2-5
TGTGCCAGCAGTAGGGCCTTAGCGGGAGCCCTCCATGAGCAGTTCTTC	CASSRALAGALHEQFF	.	TRBD2	TRBV9	TRBJ2-1
TGTGCCAGCAGCTTAGTGGCGGGGGACTACGAGCAGTACTTC	CASSLVAGDYEQYF	.	TRBD2	TRBV7-2	TRBJ2-7
TGTGCCAGTAGTATAGGTACTAGCGGGTGGTCGGAGACCCAGTACTTC	CASSIGTSGWSETQYF	once	TRBD2	TRBV19	TRBJ2-5
TGCGCCAGCAGCTTGGGTGGCGAGCGGGAGACGCAGTATTTT	CASSLGGERETQYF	.	TRBD2	TRBV5-1	TRBJ2-3
TGCAGCGTTGTGAACCCGGACACTGAAGCTTTCTTT	CSVVNPDTEAFF	.	.	TRBV29-1	TRBJ1-1
TGTGCCAGCAGCTTAGGCCTAGCGTTTGCGGAGACCCAGTACTTC	CASSLGLAFAETQYF	.	.	TRBV7-9	TRBJ2-5
TGTGCCAGCAGCCCCAGCTCCTACAATGAGCAGTTCTTC	CASSPSSYNEQFF	.	.	TRBV11-2	TRBJ2-1
TGTGCCAGCAGTAACTCTCTAGCGGGCATGGGGACCCAGTACTTC	CASSNSLAGMGTQYF	.	TRBD2	TRBV6-5	TRBJ2-5
TGCAGCGTTGAAGACAGGGCCAAAAACATTCAGTACTTC	CSVEDRAKNIQYF	.	.	TRBV29-1	TRBJ2-4
TGTGCCAGCAGTGGGGGACAGGATCTCTCCTACGAGCAGTACTTC	CASSGGQDLSYEQYF	once	TRBD1	TRBV6-1	TRBJ2-7
TGCGCCAGCAGCCGCGGGGTAGCGGGAGTCCCCACCGGGGAGCTGTTTTTT	CASSRGVAGVPTGELFF	.	TRBD2	TRBV4-1	TRBJ2-2
TGCGCCAGCAGCCCGGGAGGTTCTGGGACCCAGTACTTC	CASSPGGSGTQYF	.	TRBD2	TRBV5-1	TRBJ2-5
TGTGCCAGCGAGAGAACCGACAGAATCTACGAGCAGTACTTC	CASERTDRIYEQYF	once	.	TRBV28	TRBJ2-7
TGTGCCAGCAGTTTTTCGGGGAAGGGCGAGCAGTACTTC	CASSFSGKGEQYF	.	.	TRBV28	TRBJ2-7
TGTGCCAGCAGTTTCCCAGGGGGACAAGAGACCCAGTACTTC	CASSFPGGQETQYF	.	TRBD1	TRBV28	TRBJ2-5
TGCAGCGTTGAAGGCGGCGGGTCCGGCGTGGAGCAGTACTTC	CSVEGGGSGVEQYF	.	.	TRBV29-1	TRBJ2-7
TGTGCCAGTACCCGGGACAGGTCGTCCTACAATGAGCAGTTCTTC	CASTRDRSSYNEQFF	.	TRBD1	TRBV19	TRBJ2-1
TGTGCCTGGACAGGCCGAACTAATGAAAAACTGTTTTTT	CAWTGRTNEKLFF	.	.	TRBV30	TRBJ1-4
TGTGCCTGGAGTTCCGGGACAGCGACCTCTGGAAACACCATATATTTT	CAWSSGTATSGNTIYF	.	TRBD1	TRBV30	TRBJ1-3
TGTGCCAGCAGCCCCTTGGCCTTCTTCACCTTC	CASSPLAFFTF	few	.	TRBV7-2	TRBJ1-2
TGTGCCACCCACGCCAGGGGGCCCCGGAACACTGAAGCTTTCTTT	CATHARGPRNTEAFF	.	TRBD1	TRBV6-1	TRBJ1-1